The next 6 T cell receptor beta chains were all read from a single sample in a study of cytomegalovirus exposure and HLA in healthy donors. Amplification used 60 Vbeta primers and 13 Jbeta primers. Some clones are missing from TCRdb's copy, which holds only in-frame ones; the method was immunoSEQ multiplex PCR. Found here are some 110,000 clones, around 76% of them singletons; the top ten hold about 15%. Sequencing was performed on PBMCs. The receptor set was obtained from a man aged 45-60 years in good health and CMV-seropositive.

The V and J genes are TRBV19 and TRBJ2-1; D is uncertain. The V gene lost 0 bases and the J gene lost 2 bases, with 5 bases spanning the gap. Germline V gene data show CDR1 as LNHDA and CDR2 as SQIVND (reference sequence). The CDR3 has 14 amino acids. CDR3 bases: TGTGCCAGTAGTATAGAGACTGCCTACAATGAGCAGTTCTTC. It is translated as CASSIETAYNEQFF.

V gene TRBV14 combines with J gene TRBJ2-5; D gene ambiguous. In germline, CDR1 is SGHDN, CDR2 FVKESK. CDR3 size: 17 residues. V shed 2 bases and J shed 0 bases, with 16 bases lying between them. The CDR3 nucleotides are TGTGCCAGCAGCCAACCCCTTCCTCTCTCGTACCAAGAGACCCAGTACTTC. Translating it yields CASSQPLPLSYQETQYF.

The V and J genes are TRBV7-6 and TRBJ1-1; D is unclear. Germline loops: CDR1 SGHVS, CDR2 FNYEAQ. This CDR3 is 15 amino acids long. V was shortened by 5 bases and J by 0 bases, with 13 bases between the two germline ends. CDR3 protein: CASSSRHDLNTEAFF. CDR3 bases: TGTGCCAGCAGCAGTCGACACGATTTGAACACTGAAGCTTTCTTT.

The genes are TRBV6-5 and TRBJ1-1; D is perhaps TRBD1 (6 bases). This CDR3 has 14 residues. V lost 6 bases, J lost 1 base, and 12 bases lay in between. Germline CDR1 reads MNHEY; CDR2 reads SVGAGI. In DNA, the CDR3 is TGTGCCAGCAGATCGGACAGAAAGAACACTGAAGCTTTCTTT. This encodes CASRSDRKNTEAFF.

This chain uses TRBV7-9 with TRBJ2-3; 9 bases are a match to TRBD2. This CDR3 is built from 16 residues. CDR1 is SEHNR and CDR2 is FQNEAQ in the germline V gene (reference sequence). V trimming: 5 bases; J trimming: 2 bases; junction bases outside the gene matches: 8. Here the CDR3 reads CASSPLAGAYTDTQYF. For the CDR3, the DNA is TGTGCCAGCAGCCCCTTAGCGGGAGCCTACACAGATACGCAGTATTTT.

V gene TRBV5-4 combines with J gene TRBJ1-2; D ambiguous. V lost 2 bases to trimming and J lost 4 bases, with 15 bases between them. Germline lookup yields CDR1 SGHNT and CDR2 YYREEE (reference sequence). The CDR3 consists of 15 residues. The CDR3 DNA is TGTGCCAGCAGCTTTTCATCCGGTCCGTTCTATGGCTACACCTTC. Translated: CASSFSSGPFYGYTF.